In this sample, the clone carrying this T cell receptor beta chain turned up many times. The sample originates from a study of regulatory T cells in long-lasting Graves disease. Trimming left V 6 bases short and J 6 bases short, with 19 bases between. The CDR3 length is 14 residues. Germline CDR1 is DFQATT and CDR2 is SNEGSKA (reference sequence). Combining iRepertoire HTBI primers with Arm-PCR of CDR3 regions, the authors built TCR beta libraries. TCRdb re-called the multiplex PCR reads through MiXCR, storing one row per CDR3 protein. The sample contains about 220,000 distinct CDR3 sequences, 15% to 20% of which appear only once. The sample's time point: newly diagnosed GD, antithyroid drugs for less than 3 months. PBMCs provided the RNA from which the TCR library was made. The same sample was also used in a study of T cells in Graves' hyperthyroidism and ophthalmopathy. That study reports: Researchers barred patients who had uncontrolled infection, other autoimmune disease, pregnancy or lactation.

The sequence was collected from a woman aged 25 to 45 with Graves disease. This chain uses TRBV20-1 with TRBJ2-3, with D possibly being TRBD2 (5 bases). This sample comprised peripheral blood mononuclear cells (PBMCs), obtained at new diagnosis, from a patient treated with antithyroid drugs. This chain's CDR3 is CSARAGGLGDTQYF. The CDR3 DNA follows: TGCAGTGCCCGAGCCGGCGGGCTGGGGGATACGCAGTATTTT.